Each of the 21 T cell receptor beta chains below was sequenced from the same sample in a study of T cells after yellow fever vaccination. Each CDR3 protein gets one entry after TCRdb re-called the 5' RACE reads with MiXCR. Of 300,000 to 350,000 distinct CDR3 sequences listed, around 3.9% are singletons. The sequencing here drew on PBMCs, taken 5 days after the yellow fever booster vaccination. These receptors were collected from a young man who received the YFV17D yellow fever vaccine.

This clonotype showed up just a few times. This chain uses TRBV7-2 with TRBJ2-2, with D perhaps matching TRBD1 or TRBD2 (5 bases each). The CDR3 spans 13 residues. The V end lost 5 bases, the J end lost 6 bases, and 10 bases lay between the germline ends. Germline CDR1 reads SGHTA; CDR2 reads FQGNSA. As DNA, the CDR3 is TGTGCCAGCAGCCTGGGACCATCCGGGGAGCTGTTTTTT. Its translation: CASSLGPSGELFF.

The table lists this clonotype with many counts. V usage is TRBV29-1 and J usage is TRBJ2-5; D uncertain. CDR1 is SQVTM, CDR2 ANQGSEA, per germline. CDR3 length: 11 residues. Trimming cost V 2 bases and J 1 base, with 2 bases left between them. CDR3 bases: TGCAGCGTTGAACTCCAAGAGACCCAGTACTTC. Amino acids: CSVELQETQYF.

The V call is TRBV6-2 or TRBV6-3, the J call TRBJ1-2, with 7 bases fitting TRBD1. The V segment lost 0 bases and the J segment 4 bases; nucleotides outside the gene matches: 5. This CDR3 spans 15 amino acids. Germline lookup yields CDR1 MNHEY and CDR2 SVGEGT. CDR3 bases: TGTGCCAGCAGTTACTCACAGGGGTTGGGCTATGGCTACACCTTC. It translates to CASSYSQGLGYGYTF.

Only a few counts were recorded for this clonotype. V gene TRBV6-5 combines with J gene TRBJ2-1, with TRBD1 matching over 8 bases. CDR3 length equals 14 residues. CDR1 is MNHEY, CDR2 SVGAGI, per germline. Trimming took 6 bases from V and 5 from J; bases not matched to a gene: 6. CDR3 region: CASRLTGGNNEQFF. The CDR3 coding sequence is TGTGCCAGCAGGTTAACAGGGGGGAACAATGAGCAGTTCTTC.

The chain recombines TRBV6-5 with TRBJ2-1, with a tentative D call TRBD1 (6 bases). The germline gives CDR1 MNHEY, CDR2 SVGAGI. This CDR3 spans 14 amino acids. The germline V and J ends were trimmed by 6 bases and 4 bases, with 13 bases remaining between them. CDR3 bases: TGTGCCAGCAGGCGACAGGACCGATACAATGAGCAGTTCTTC. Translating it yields CASRRQDRYNEQFF.

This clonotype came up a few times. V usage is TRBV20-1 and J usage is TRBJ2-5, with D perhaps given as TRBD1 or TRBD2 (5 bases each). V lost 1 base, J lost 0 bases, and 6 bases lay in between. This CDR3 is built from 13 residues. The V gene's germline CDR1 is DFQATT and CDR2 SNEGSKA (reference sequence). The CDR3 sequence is CSARGGNQETQYF. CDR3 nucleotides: TGCAGTGCTAGAGGGGGGAACCAAGAGACCCAGTACTTC.

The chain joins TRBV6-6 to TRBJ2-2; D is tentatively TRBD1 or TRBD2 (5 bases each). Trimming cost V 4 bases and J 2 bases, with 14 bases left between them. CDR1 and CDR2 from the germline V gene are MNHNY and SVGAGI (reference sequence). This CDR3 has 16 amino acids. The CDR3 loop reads CASSSSGTPNTGELFF. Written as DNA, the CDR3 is TGTGCCAGCAGTTCCTCCGGGACCCCAAACACCGGGGAGCTGTTTTTT.

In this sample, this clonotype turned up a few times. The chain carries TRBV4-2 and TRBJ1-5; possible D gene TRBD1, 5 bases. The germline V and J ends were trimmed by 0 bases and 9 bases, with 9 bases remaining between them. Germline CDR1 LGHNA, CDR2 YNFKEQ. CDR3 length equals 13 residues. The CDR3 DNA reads TGTGCCAGCAGCCAAGATCTTGGGGCGCCCCAGCATTTT. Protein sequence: CASSQDLGAPQHF.

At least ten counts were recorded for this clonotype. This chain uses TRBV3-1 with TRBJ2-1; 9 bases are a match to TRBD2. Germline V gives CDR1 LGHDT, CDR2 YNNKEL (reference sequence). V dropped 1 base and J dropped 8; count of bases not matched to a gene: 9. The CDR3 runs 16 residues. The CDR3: CASSQAGAGGFYEQFF. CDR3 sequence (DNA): TGTGCCAGCAGCCAAGCGGGGGCGGGGGGGTTCTATGAGCAGTTCTTC.

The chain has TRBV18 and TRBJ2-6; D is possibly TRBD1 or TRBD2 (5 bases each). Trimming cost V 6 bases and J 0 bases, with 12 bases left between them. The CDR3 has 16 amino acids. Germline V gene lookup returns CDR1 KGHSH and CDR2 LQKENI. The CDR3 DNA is TGTGCCAGCTCCCCAACGGGGACCTCTGGGGCCAACGTCCTGACTTTC. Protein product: CASSPTGTSGANVLTF.

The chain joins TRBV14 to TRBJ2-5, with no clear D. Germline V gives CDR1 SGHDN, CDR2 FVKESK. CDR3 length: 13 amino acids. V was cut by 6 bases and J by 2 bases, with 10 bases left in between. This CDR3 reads CASSQYLQETQYF. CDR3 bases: TGTGCCAGCAGTCAGTACCTACAAGAGACCCAGTACTTC.

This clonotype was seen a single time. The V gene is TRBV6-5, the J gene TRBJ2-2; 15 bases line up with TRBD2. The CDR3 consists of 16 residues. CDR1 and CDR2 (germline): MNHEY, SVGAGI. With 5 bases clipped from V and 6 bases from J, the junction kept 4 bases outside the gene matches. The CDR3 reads CASSRGLAGGPGELFF. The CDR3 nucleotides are TGTGCCAGCAGTAGAGGACTAGCGGGGGGGCCCGGGGAGCTGTTTTTT.

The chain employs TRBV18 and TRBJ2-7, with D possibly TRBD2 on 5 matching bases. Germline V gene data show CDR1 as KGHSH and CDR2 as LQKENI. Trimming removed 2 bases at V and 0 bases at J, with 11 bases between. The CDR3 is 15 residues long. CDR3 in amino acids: CASSPSEEISYEQYV. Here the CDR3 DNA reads TGTGCCAGCTCACCATCGGAGGAGATCTCCTACGAGCAGTACGTC.

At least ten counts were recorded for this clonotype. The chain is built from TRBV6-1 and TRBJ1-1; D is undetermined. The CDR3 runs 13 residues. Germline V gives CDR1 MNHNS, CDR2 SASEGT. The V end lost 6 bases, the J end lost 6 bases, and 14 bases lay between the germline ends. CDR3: CASRVHRGAEAFF. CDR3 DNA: TGTGCCAGCAGGGTACATCGGGGAGCTGAAGCTTTCTTT.

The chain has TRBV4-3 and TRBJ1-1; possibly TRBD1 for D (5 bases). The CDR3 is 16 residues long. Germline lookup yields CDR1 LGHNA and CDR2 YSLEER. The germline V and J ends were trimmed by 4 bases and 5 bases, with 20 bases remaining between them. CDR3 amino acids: CASSRGAFGLGTEAFF. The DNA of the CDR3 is TGCGCCAGCAGCCGAGGGGCATTCGGCTTGGGAACTGAAGCTTTCTTT.

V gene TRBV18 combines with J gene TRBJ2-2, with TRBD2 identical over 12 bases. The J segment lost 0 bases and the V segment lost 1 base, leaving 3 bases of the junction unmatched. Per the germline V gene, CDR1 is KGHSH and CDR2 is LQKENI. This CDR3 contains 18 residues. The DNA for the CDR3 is TGTGCCAGCTCACCACGACTAGCGGGGGCCACGAACACCGGGGAGCTGTTTTTT. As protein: CASSPRLAGATNTGELFF.

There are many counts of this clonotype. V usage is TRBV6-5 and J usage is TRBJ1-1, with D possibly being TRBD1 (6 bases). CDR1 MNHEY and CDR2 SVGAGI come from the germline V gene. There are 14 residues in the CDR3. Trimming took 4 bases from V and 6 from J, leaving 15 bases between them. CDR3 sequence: CASSLGTTLSEAFF. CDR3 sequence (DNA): TGTGCCAGCAGTTTAGGGACAACTTTGTCTGAAGCTTTCTTT.

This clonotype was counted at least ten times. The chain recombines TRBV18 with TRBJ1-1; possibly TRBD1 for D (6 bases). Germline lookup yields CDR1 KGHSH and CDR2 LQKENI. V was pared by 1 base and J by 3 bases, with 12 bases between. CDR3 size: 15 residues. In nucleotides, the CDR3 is TGTGCCAGCTCACCACGAACACAGGGACACACTGAAGCTTTCTTT. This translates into CASSPRTQGHTEAFF. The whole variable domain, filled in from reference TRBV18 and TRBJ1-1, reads NAGVMQNPRHLVRRRGQEARLRCSPMKGHSHVYWYRQLPEEGLKFMVYLQKENIIDESGMPKERFSAEFPKEGPSILRIQQVVRGDSAAYFCASSPRTQGHTEAFFGQGTRLTVV.

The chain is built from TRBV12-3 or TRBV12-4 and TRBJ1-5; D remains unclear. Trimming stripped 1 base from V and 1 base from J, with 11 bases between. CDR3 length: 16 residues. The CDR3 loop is CASSLDVRRSNQPQHF. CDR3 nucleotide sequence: TGTGCCAGCAGTTTAGATGTCCGGAGGAGCAATCAGCCCCAGCATTTT.

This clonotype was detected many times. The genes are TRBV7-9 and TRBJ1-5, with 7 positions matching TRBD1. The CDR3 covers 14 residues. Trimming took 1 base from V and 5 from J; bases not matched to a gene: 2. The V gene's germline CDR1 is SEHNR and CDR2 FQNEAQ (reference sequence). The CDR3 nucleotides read TGTGCCAGCAGCTTAGGGGACAGCTATCAGCCCCAGCATTTT. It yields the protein CASSLGDSYQPQHF.

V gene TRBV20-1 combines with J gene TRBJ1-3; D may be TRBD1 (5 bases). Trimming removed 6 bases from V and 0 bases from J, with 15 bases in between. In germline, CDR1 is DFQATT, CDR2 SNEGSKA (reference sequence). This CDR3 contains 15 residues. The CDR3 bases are TGCAGTGCCGGGACCGGGACGGACTCTGGAAACACCATATATTTT. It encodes CSAGTGTDSGNTIYF.